The present T cell receptor beta chain was sequenced within a study of T-cell reconstitution after alpha-beta-depleted transplantation in children. Regarding this clonotype: Antigen specificity is unknown.

V shed 6 bases and J shed 4 bases, with 15 bases lying between them. Germline V lookup: CDR1 MNHNS, CDR2 SASEGT. The CDR3 runs 14 residues. Findings and limits, study-wide: A year post-transplant, T-cell counts and diversity derived mostly from newly produced T cells.

Library preparation (for TCRbeta) was performed with unique molecular identifiers. Via MiXCR, TCRdb re-called the PCR reads, giving one row per CDR3 protein. Here the sample spans roughly 100,000 distinct CDR3 sequences, roughly 7.6% being singletons. The source was PBMCs, collected before TCRalphabeta/CD19-depleted stem cell transplant. The origin of this receptor is a boy aged 2 to 9 with acute lymphoblastic leukemia, due to receive a stem cell transplant. The chain has TRBV6-1 and TRBJ1-1; the D gene is possibly TRBD1 (6 bases). For the CDR3, the DNA is TGTGCCAGCAGGGACCCCAGGGGAAGCACTGAAGCTTTCTTT. This gives the protein CASRDPRGSTEAFF.